One and the same sample provided the 23 T cell receptor beta chains below, sequenced in a study of technical replicates of blood from a handful of donors. The assay was immunoSEQ multiplex PCR, and TCRdb's table has in-frame clones only and misses some. The sample gives tens of thousands of clones, roughly 94% of which show up once; less than 0.3% is in the top ten. The sequenced sample consisted of T cells isolated from PBMCs. These receptors were collected from a human donor in good health.

The chain is built from TRBV6-1 and TRBJ2-4; 9 bases align to TRBD1. This CDR3 region has 16 residues. Germline CDR1 is MNHNS and CDR2 is SASEGT. Losses at the gene ends were 2 bases for V and 5 bases for J; bases not matched to a gene: 7. The CDR3 DNA is TGTGCCAGCAGTGAATATCACAGGGGGCTTGAAAACATTCAGTACTTC. Residues: CASSEYHRGLENIQYF.

This chain uses TRBV6-4 with TRBJ2-1, with 7 bases fitting TRBD2. The CDR3 length is 13 residues. Germline-derived CDR1 and CDR2 are MRHNA and SNTAGT. Trimming cost V 6 bases and J 5 bases; bases outside gene matches: 4. CDR3 protein: CASSPGTNNEQFF. As DNA, the CDR3 is TGTGCCAGCAGCCCAGGGACTAACAATGAGCAGTTCTTC.

This clone was picked up a small number of times. The V gene is TRBV19, the J gene TRBJ1-1; 9 bases map to TRBD1. The trim removed 4 bases at V and 10 bases at J, leaving 16 bases unmatched. The CDR3 runs 16 residues. The germline V gene encodes CDR1 LNHDA and CDR2 SQIVND (reference sequence). Written as DNA, the CDR3 is TGTGCCAGTAGTACAGGACAGGGGTGGATATTTGGTGGAGCTTTCTTT. This gives the protein CASSTGQGWIFGGAFF.

Only one count was recorded for this clone. The gene calls are TRBV27 and TRBJ2-7; TRBD1 agrees at 9 bases. The CDR3 sequence is 15 residues long. V shed 4 bases, J shed 3 bases, and the junction held 7 bases outside the gene matches. Germline V gives CDR1 MNHEY, CDR2 SMNVEV (reference sequence). This CDR3 is CASSSPGQGIYEQYF. CDR3 in DNA: TGTGCCAGCAGTTCGCCGGGACAGGGAATCTACGAGCAGTACTTC.

This sequence joins TRBV5-4 and TRBJ1-2; D not certain. Trimming removed 0 bases from V and 9 bases from J, with 9 bases in between. The CDR3 length is 12 residues. The V gene's germline CDR1 is SGHNT and CDR2 YYREEE (reference sequence). The CDR3 reads CASSLEGSSYTF. The CDR3 nucleotides read TGTGCCAGCAGCTTGGAAGGGAGTAGCTACACCTTC. The full variable domain, its missing parts supplied by reference TRBV5-4 and TRBJ1-2, is ETGVTQSPTHLIKTRGQQVTLRCSSQSGHNTVSWYQQALGQGPQFIFQYYREEENGRGNFPPRFSGLQFPNYSSELNVNALELDDSALYLCASSLEGSSYTFGSGTRLTVV.

This sequence joins TRBV14 and TRBJ2-1; 7 nucleotides line up with TRBD2. Germline V lookup: CDR1 SGHDN, CDR2 FVKESK. J gave up 2 bases and V 3 bases, and 4 bases lay outside the gene matches. CDR3 length equals 15 residues. The CDR3 spells CASSHGGGAYNEQFF. In DNA form, the CDR3 reads TGTGCCAGCAGCCACGGCGGGGGAGCCTACAATGAGCAGTTCTTC.

The sample holds one count of this clone. The V call is TRBV29-1, the J call TRBJ2-2, with D unclear. The germline V and J ends were trimmed by 7 bases and 6 bases, with 9 bases remaining between them. Germline-derived CDR1 and CDR2 are SQVTM and ANQGSEA. The CDR3 length is 11 residues. CDR3 sequence (DNA): TGCAGCGCTTTGTTGTCCGGGGAGCTGTTTTTT. The encoded protein is CSALLSGELFF.

The chain has TRBV19 and TRBJ1-5; D might be TRBD1 (5 bases). Germline CDR1 and CDR2: LNHDA and SQIVND (reference sequence). Between the trimmed V and J ends, which lost 6 bases and 5 bases, there was a span of 17 bases. This CDR3 region has 15 residues. CDR3 loop: CASRTDSPLYQPQHF. CDR3 nucleotide sequence: TGTGCCAGTAGGACAGACAGTCCACTATATCAGCCCCAGCATTTT.

The chain has TRBV7-9 and TRBJ1-1; D not resolved. The germline CDR1 and CDR2 sequences are SEHNR and FQNEAQ (reference sequence). The CDR3 is 12 residues long. Trimming left V 5 bases short and J 3 bases short, with 7 bases between. The CDR3 region has the DNA TGTGCCAGCAGCCCACTATACACTGAAGCTTTCTTT. This codes for CASSPLYTEAFF.

This clone has a single count. V and J are TRBV6-5 and TRBJ1-1; a weak D match, TRBD1 (5 bases). V shed 2 bases and J shed 7 bases, with 11 bases lying between them. The CDR3 consists of 13 residues. Germline V lookup: CDR1 MNHEY, CDR2 SVGAGI. The CDR3 sequence is CASSYPSTGEAFF. The CDR3 DNA sequence: TGTGCCAGCAGTTACCCTAGTACAGGTGAAGCTTTCTTT.

The gene calls are TRBV7-9 and TRBJ2-4; TRBD2 agrees at 7 bases. CDR1 is SEHNR and CDR2 is FQNEAQ in the germline V gene (reference sequence). V lost 3 bases to trimming and J lost 0 bases; unmatched junction nucleotides: 8. The CDR3 runs 17 residues. Here the CDR3 DNA reads TGTGCCAGCAGCTTTCGCGGGGGTGAACTAGCCAAAAACATTCAGTACTTC. Its protein product is CASSFRGGELAKNIQYF.

This clone has a single count. V usage is TRBV19 and J usage is TRBJ2-7, with 8 bases that match TRBD2. The CDR3 extends over 16 amino acids. After removal of 5 bases from V and 5 bases from J, the junction contained 14 bases not matched to a gene. Per germline, CDR1 LNHDA and CDR2 SQIVND (reference sequence). CDR3 region: CASSPYLSGSLDEQYF. The DNA of the CDR3 is TGTGCCAGTAGTCCCTATCTGAGCGGGAGTTTGGACGAGCAGTACTTC.

The chain joins TRBV4-1 to TRBJ2-7; 10 bases fit TRBD1. CDR3 length equals 16 residues. V trimming: 0 bases; J trimming: 4 bases; junction bases outside the gene matches: 6. The germline V gene encodes CDR1 MGHRA and CDR2 YSYEKL. The CDR3, as DNA: TGCGCCAGCAGCCAAGATCGGGACAGGGGAGGATACGAGCAGTACTTC. Its translation is CASSQDRDRGGYEQYF.

The chain recombines TRBV28 with TRBJ2-7; D perhaps matches TRBD2 (5 bases). Per germline, CDR1 MDHEN and CDR2 SYDVKM. The CDR3 sequence is 17 residues long. The V end was cut by 8 bases, the J end by 5 bases, with 28 bases between. The CDR3 is CASRVVGIGLGGNEQYF. The CDR3, as DNA: TGTGCCAGCCGGGTTGTGGGCATCGGGCTAGGAGGTAACGAGCAGTACTTC. Full variable domain (remainder filled in from reference TRBV28 and TRBJ2-7): DVKVTQSSRYLVKRTGEKVFLECVQDMDHENMFWYRQDPGLGLRLIYFSYDVKMKEKGDIPEGYSVSREKKERFSLILESASTNQTSMYLCASRVVGIGLGGNEQYFGPGTRLTVT.

The chain employs TRBV4-1 and TRBJ2-4, with 9 bases identical to TRBD2. CDR1 is MGHRA and CDR2 is YSYEKL in the germline V gene. V dropped 1 base and J dropped 9; count of bases not matched to a gene: 13. CDR3 length: 17 residues. This CDR3 is CASSQAPLAGEVTIQYF. CDR3 DNA: TGCGCCAGCAGCCAAGCCCCCTTAGCGGGAGAAGTCACCATTCAGTACTTC.

As to this clone: One junction end does not reproduce the germline sequence, and a read error may be involved. V gene TRBV2 combines with J gene TRBJ1-3, with TRBD1 matching 7 bases. Germline V CDR1 and CDR2: SNHLY, FYNNEI. The CDR3 covers 14 residues. In DNA form, the CDR3 reads TGTGCCAGCAGGGAAGACAGGGCTGGAAACACCATATATTTT. Its protein is CASREDRAGNTIYF.

The rearrangement links TRBV5-1 to TRBJ2-5; D may be TRBD1 (6 bases). Germline-derived CDR1 and CDR2 are SGHRS and YFSETQ. CDR3 length: 16 amino acids. V was cut by 1 base and J by 2 bases, with 15 bases left in between. For the CDR3, the DNA is TGCGCCAGCAGCTTGAGCCCAGGGGAAGGACAAGAGACCCAGTACTTC. Its protein product is CASSLSPGEGQETQYF.

The chain joins TRBV5-1 to TRBJ2-5, with 12 bases lining up with TRBD1. CDR3 length: 13 amino acids. The V segment lost 7 bases and the J segment 4 bases; nucleotides outside the gene matches: 2. Looked up from germline, CDR1 is SGHRS and CDR2 is YFSETQ. The DNA of the CDR3 is TGCGCCAGCGGGACAGGGGGCGGAGAGACCCAGTACTTC. Translating gives CASGTGGGETQYF.

The chain carries TRBV4-2 and TRBJ1-4; no firm D call. Trimming stripped 0 bases from V and 5 bases from J, with 10 bases between. The CDR3 has 15 amino acids. The germline V gene encodes CDR1 LGHNA and CDR2 YNFKEQ. As DNA, the CDR3 is TGTGCCAGCAGCCAAGATTTGGGGAGGAATGAAAAACTGTTTTTT. Translation: CASSQDLGRNEKLFF.

This sequence joins TRBV7-3 and TRBJ1-1; the D is unclear. This CDR3 has 13 residues. V was shortened by 4 bases and J by 3 bases, with 9 bases between the two germline ends. Germline V CDR1 and CDR2: SGHTA, FQGTGA. The CDR3 DNA follows: TGTGCCAGCAGCTACGACTTGGACACTGAAGCTTTCTTT. Its translation is CASSYDLDTEAFF. Supplemented by reference TRBV7-3 and TRBJ1-1, the full variable domain reads GAGVSQTPSNKVTEKGKYVELRCDPISGHTALYWYRQSLGQGPEFLIYFQGTGAADDSGLPNDRFFAVRPEGSVSTLKIQRTERGDSAVYLCASSYDLDTEAFFGQGTRLTVV.

V gene TRBV7-9 combines with J gene TRBJ2-7, with D possibly being TRBD1 (6 bases). The CDR3 totals 16 residues. V dropped 5 bases and J dropped 1 base, with 18 bases sitting between them. The germline CDR1 and CDR2 sequences are SEHNR and FQNEAQ (reference sequence). The chain's CDR3 is CASSAETGKISYEQYF. CDR3 in DNA: TGTGCCAGCAGCGCTGAAACAGGGAAAATTTCCTACGAGCAGTACTTC.

The chain combines TRBV4-1 with TRBJ1-2, with 7 bases identical to TRBD1. The CDR3 runs to 13 residues. Unmatched junction bases numbered 4, after V lost 3 bases and J lost 6 bases. CDR1 is MGHRA, CDR2 YSYEKL, per germline. Written as DNA, the CDR3 is TGCGCCAGCAGCCATATAACAGGGGATGGCTACACCTTC. Amino acids: CASSHITGDGYTF.

The chain has TRBV11-2 and TRBJ2-6; 9 bases are a match to TRBD1. The CDR3 loop spans 16 amino acids. From germline, CDR1 is SGHAT and CDR2 FQNNGV. Trimming at V came to 4 bases and at J to 3 bases, leaving 4 bases not matched to a gene. The CDR3 protein is CASSSQGAGGANVLTF. The CDR3 bases are TGTGCCAGCAGCTCACAGGGGGCAGGTGGGGCCAACGTCCTGACTTTC.